This is a list of T cell receptor beta chains from one sample in a study of blood T cell repertoires in COVID-19. The protocol was immunoSEQ multiplex PCR, while the TCRdb copy is restricted to in-frame clones and leaves out a portion. This table holds roughly 200,000 clones, roughly 85% found once. Sequences were obtained from peripheral blood. The receptors were sampled from a man in his 60s with acute or convalescent COVID-19. The conserved cysteine and the conserved F or W are not part of the CDR3 here. The order of the fields is J gene, V gene, CDR3 protein.

j_gene: TRBJ2-3; v_gene: TRBV4-1; CDR3aa: ASSPLTSGRTDTQY
j_gene: TRBJ2-7; v_gene: TRBV6-8; CDR3aa: ASSYSTGPDARRHEQY
j_gene: TRBJ2-7; v_gene: TRBV25-1; CDR3aa: ASSTPGTQSEQY
j_gene: TRBJ2-7; v_gene: TRBV5-4; CDR3aa: ASSFPGNPSRREQY
j_gene: TRBJ2-1; v_gene: TRBV18; CDR3aa: ASSPPTIGGRGRNEQF
j_gene: TRBJ2-2; v_gene: TRBV13; CDR3aa: ASSLYGMPGELF
j_gene: TRBJ2-2; v_gene: TRBV11-2; CDR3aa: ASSPITSGRSGELF
j_gene: TRBJ2-1; v_gene: TRBV28; CDR3aa: ASSDGGSYNEQF
j_gene: TRBJ2-7; v_gene: TRBV28; CDR3aa: ASSFQGGGSSYEQY
j_gene: TRBJ2-3; v_gene: TRBV7-3; CDR3aa: ASSMISGSTDTQY